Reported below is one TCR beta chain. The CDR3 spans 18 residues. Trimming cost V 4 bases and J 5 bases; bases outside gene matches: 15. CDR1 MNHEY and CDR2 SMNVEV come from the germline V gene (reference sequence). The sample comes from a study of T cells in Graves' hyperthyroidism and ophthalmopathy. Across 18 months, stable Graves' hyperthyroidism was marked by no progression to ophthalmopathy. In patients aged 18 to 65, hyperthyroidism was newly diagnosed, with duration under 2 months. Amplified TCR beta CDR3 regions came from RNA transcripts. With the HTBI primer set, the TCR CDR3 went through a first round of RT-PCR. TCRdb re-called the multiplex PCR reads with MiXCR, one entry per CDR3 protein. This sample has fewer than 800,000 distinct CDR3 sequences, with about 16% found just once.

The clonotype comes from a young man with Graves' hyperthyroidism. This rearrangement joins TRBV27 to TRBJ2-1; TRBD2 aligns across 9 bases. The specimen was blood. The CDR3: CASSSPLSARGGNNEQFF. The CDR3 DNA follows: TGTGCCAGCAGTTCCCCCCTATCTGCGCGGGGGGGCAACAATGAGCAGTTCTTC.